Listed below are T cell receptor beta chains from one sample, sequenced in a study of cytomegalovirus exposure and HLA in healthy donors. Profiled with immunoSEQ multiplex PCR; TCRdb holds only in-frame clones, not every one. The table lists approximately 160,000 clones, around 86% of them singletons. Sample: PBMCs. The source is a man between 45 and 60 years old in good health and CMV-seropositive. Each CDR3 is given with its conserved first and last residue. The D gene is left open where the match is weak. Clone size is not always given. Where it is, it says once, few, many or a class for expanded clones.

size	length	V	J	D	CDR3	DNA
.	16	TRBV27	TRBJ1-2	.	CASSFHGQSARYGYTF	TGTGCCAGCAGTTTTCATGGACAGTCGGCTCGCTATGGCTACACCTTC
.	16	TRBV7-2	TRBJ1-2	TRBD1	CASSPLGQGGLSGYTF	TGTGCCAGCAGCCCTCTCGGACAGGGGGGTCTGTCGGGCTACACCTTC
.	16	TRBV19	TRBJ2-1	.	CASSTTPGLAYNEQFF	TGTGCCAGTAGTACTACACCGGGACTCGCGTACAATGAGCAGTTCTTC
.	13	TRBV30	TRBJ2-3	.	CAWSLGTTDTQYF	TGTGCCTGGAGTTTAGGGACAACAGATACGCAGTATTTT
.	13	TRBV10-1	TRBJ1-6	TRBD1	CASSSGGNSPLHF	TGCGCCAGCAGTTCAGGGGGTAATTCACCCCTCCACTTT
.	14	TRBV5-1	TRBJ2-1	TRBD1	CASSLGTGFPEQFF	TGCGCCAGCAGCTTGGGGACAGGGTTTCCAGAGCAGTTCTTC
.	11	TRBV12-5	TRBJ2-2	.	CASGSSGELFF	TGTGCTAGTGGTTCTTCCGGGGAGCTGTTTTTT
.	15	TRBV5-1	TRBJ1-2	.	CASSLDRVGNYGYTF	TGCGCCAGCAGCTTGGACAGGGTAGGAAACTATGGCTACACCTTC
.	15	TRBV10-2	TRBJ1-3	.	CASSEGFGLGNTIYF	TGCGCCAGCAGTGAGGGATTCGGACTAGGAAACACCATATATTTT
.	18	TRBV7-9	TRBJ2-3	TRBD2	CASSLASRGAGETDTQYF	TGTGCCAGCAGCTTAGCCTCCAGAGGAGCGGGAGAAACAGATACGCAGTATTTT
.	13	TRBV19	TRBJ2-7	TRBD2	CASSLAGTYEQYF	TGTGCCAGTAGTCTAGCGGGGACCTACGAGCAGTACTTC
.	15	TRBV6-1	TRBJ2-1	TRBD1	CASSEERTGYNEQFF	TGTGCCAGCAGTGAGGAAAGGACAGGTTACAATGAGCAGTTCTTC
.	14	TRBV27	TRBJ2-3	.	CASRAGTGTDTQYF	TGTGCCAGCAGGGCGGGGACAGGCACAGATACGCAGTATTTT
once	14	TRBV4-1	TRBJ2-7	.	CASSHREKSYEQYF	TGCGCCAGCAGCCATCGAGAGAAGTCCTACGAGCAGTACTTC
.	14	TRBV28	TRBJ1-1	TRBD1	CASSETGKGTEAFF	TGTGCCAGCAGTGAGACAGGGAAGGGCACTGAAGCTTTCTTT
.	11	TRBV9	TRBJ1-1	.	CASGGLTEAFF	TGTGCCAGCGGTGGGCTGACTGAAGCTTTCTTT
.	13	TRBV4-1	TRBJ2-1	TRBD2	CASSQREGDEQFF	TGCGCCAGCAGCCAGCGGGAGGGGGATGAGCAGTTCTTC
.	15	TRBV9	TRBJ2-6	.	CASTGIGARANVLTF	TGTGCCAGCACCGGAATAGGGGCTAGGGCCAACGTCCTGACTTTC
.	14	TRBV6-6	TRBJ2-7	TRBD2	CASSYGGGAYEQYF	TGTGCCAGCAGTTATGGCGGGGGGGCCTACGAGCAGTACTTC
.	15	TRBV7-6	TRBJ2-3	TRBD1	CAGSSGQGAIDTQYF	TGTGCCGGCAGCTCCGGACAGGGGGCGATAGATACGCAGTATTTT
.	15	TRBV7-2	TRBJ2-7	TRBD1	CASSKGQGGAYEQYF	TGTGCCAGCAGCAAAGGACAGGGTGGGGCCTACGAGCAGTACTTC
.	11	TRBV30	TRBJ2-7	.	CAWRESIEQYF	TGTGCCTGGAGGGAGAGTATCGAGCAGTACTTC
.	15	TRBV7-9	TRBJ1-1	TRBD1	CASSAGQGANTEAFF	TGTGCCAGCAGCGCCGGACAGGGAGCGAACACTGAAGCTTTCTTT
.	17	TRBV5-4	TRBJ2-7	TRBD1	CASSWNTPRQGSYEQYF	TGTGCCAGCAGCTGGAATACTCCGAGACAGGGGTCCTACGAGCAGTACTTC
once	14	TRBV7-9	TRBJ2-7	TRBD1	CASTGGSLNYEQYF	TGTGCCAGCACAGGGGGCTCTCTAAACTACGAGCAGTACTTC
.	14	TRBV9	TRBJ1-2	.	CASSVGASNYGYTF	TGTGCCAGCAGCGTAGGGGCATCTAACTATGGCTACACCTTC
.	14	TRBV6-6	TRBJ2-7	.	CASSLYRSSYEQYF	TGTGCCAGCAGTTTGTATCGGAGCTCCTACGAGCAGTACTTC
.	16	TRBV11-1	TRBJ2-1	TRBD2	CASSPILAGYNNEQFF	TGTGCCAGCAGCCCGATCCTAGCGGGGTACAACAATGAGCAGTTCTTC
.	12	TRBV27	TRBJ2-7	TRBD2	CASGRGDYEQYF	TGTGCGTCCGGGAGGGGAGACTACGAGCAGTACTTC